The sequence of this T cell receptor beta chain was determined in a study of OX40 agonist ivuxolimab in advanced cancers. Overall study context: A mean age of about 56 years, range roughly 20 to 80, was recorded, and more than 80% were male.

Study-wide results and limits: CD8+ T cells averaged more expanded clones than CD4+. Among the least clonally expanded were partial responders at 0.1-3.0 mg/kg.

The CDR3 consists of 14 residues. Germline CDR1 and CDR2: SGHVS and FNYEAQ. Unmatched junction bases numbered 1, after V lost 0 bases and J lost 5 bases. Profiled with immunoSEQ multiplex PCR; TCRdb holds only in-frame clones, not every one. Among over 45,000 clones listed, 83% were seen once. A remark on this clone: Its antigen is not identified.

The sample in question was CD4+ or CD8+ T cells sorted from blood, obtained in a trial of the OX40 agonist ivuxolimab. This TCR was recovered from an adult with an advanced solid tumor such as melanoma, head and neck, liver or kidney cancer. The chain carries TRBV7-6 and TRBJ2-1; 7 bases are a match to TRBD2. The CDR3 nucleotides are TGTGCCAGCAGCTTAGCGGGAGGGGACAATGAGCAGTTCTTC. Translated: CASSLAGGDNEQFF.